The 8 T cell receptor beta chains in this list originate from one sample, sequenced in a study of T cells in Graves' hyperthyroidism and ophthalmopathy. RNA transcripts served as the template for amplifying TCR beta CDR3 regions. An initial round of RT-PCR targeting the TCR CDR3 relied on the HTBI primer set. TCRdb re-derived calls from the multiplex PCR reads in MiXCR, one entry per CDR3 protein. The sample lists around 440,000 distinct CDR3 sequences, approximately 14% occurring once. The sequencing sample was made of blood. Receptors were obtained from a woman aged 18-30 years with Graves' hyperthyroidism.

This clonotype was counted between two and nine times. The chain is built from TRBV9 and TRBJ2-2; 8 bases line up with TRBD2. Looked up from germline, CDR1 is SGDLS and CDR2 is YYNGEE. The CDR3 totals 14 residues. Unmatched junction bases numbered 4, after V lost 4 bases and J lost 5 bases. In DNA form, the CDR3 reads TGTGCCAGCAGCCTCCGGGAGGGGACCGGGGAGCTGTTTTTT. It yields the protein CASSLREGTGELFF.

This clonotype was seen ten or more times. The genes are TRBV7-2 and TRBJ2-1; D uncertain. The V and J ends lost 5 bases and 4 bases respectively, with 12 bases between them. The CDR3 length is 14 residues. CDR1 SGHTA and CDR2 FQGNSA come from the germline V gene. The CDR3 nucleotides read TGTGCCAGCAGCCAAGGGTCTGAATACAATGAGCAGTTCTTC. Amino acid sequence: CASSQGSEYNEQFF.

Many counts were recorded for this clonotype. The chain is built from TRBV7-6 and TRBJ2-2; 10 nucleotides agree with TRBD1. Germline CDR1 and CDR2: SGHVS and FNYEAQ. The ends lost 5 bases at V and 3 bases at J; junction bases unmatched: 3. The CDR3 covers 15 residues. CDR3 loop: CASSLGQGDTGELFF. CDR3 coding DNA: TGTGCCAGCAGCCTCGGACAGGGGGACACCGGGGAGCTGTTTTTT.

This clonotype was seen ten or more times. The chain recombines TRBV6-1 with TRBJ1-2, with D tentatively TRBD1 (5 bases). CDR3 length equals 15 residues. Trimming took off 7 bases at V and 3 bases at J, with 18 bases between the two ends. Germline V gene sequence: CDR1 MNHNS, CDR2 SASEGT. CDR3 amino acids: CASIKPRDGDYGYTF. In DNA, the CDR3 is TGTGCCAGCATCAAACCCCGGGACGGGGACTATGGCTACACCTTC.

In DNA form, the CDR3 reads TGTGCCAGCAGTTTATATTCGGGGTGGGGAATGGGCAATCAGCCCCAGCATTTT. Amino acid sequence: CASSLYSGWGMGNQPQHF. The V call is TRBV28, the J call TRBJ1-5; D is uncertain. V was trimmed by 1 base and J by 2 bases, leaving 18 bases between them. CDR3 length: 18 residues. Germline V gene data show CDR1 as MDHEN and CDR2 as SYDVKM. Complete variable domain (other parts from reference TRBV28 and TRBJ1-5): DVKVTQSSRYLVKRTGEKVFLECVQDMDHENMFWYRQDPGLGLRLIYFSYDVKMKEKGDIPEGYSVSREKKERFSLILESASTNQTSMYLCASSLYSGWGMGNQPQHFGDGTRLSIL.

The CDR3: CASSLLGGPGDTQYF. The CDR3 DNA is TGTGCCAGCAGTTTATTAGGAGGCCCCGGGGATACGCAGTATTTT. The J gene is TRBJ2-3, the V gene TRBV28; D may be TRBD2 (5 bases). Germline-derived CDR1 and CDR2 are MDHEN and SYDVKM. Trimming pared 1 base from V and 6 bases from J, leaving 14 bases between. The CDR3 has 15 residues. Full variable domain (rest looked up from reference TRBV28 and TRBJ2-3): DVKVTQSSRYLVKRTGEKVFLECVQDMDHENMFWYRQDPGLGLRLIYFSYDVKMKEKGDIPEGYSVSREKKERFSLILESASTNQTSMYLCASSLLGGPGDTQYFGPGTRLTVL.

The chain couples TRBV19 to TRBJ2-3, with D hard to call. Germline CDR1 reads LNHDA; CDR2 reads SQIVND (reference sequence). The CDR3 is made up of 15 amino acids. V was pared by 8 bases and J by 0 bases, with 15 bases between. The CDR3 is CASAQVDGSTDTQYF. The CDR3 bases are TGTGCCAGTGCCCAAGTGGACGGGAGCACAGATACGCAGTATTTT.

A word on this clonotype: A much larger clonotype is one base distant, so this may be a read error. V is TRBV15 and J is TRBJ2-5; no firm D call. Germline assignment: CDR1 LNHNV and CDR2 YYDKDF (reference sequence). The length of the CDR3 is 13 residues. In DNA, the CDR3 is TGTGTCACCAGCAGAGTGGTGAGAGAGACCCAGTACTTC. Its translation: CVTSRVVRETQYF.